The T cell receptor beta chain described here comes from a study of cytomegalovirus exposure and HLA in healthy donors. On this clone itself: Its antigen is unknown.

Germline V gene data show CDR1 as MNHEY and CDR2 as SVGAGI. This CDR3 has 15 residues. V was pared by 0 bases and J by 2 bases, with 10 bases between. Study-wide points: That first-cohort TCR clusters tended to co-occur in the 100 to 150 validation repertoires was found in a later analysis. The study labeled around 160 TCR beta chains cytomegalovirus-associated. Reportedly, cytomegalovirus status was diagnosed with high sensitivity and specificity.

The repertoire was sequenced with immunoSEQ multiplex PCR; TCRdb's copy has only in-frame clones and lacks some. The sample holds more than 250,000 clones, about 90% seen once. The TCR sequence derives from a woman aged 30 to 39 in good health and CMV-seropositive. The gene calls are TRBV6-5 and TRBJ1-2; D unresolved. Sequencing input: PBMCs. The DNA of the CDR3 is TGTGCCAGCAGTTACTCCGGTGGGTCCAACTATGGCTACACCTTC. Protein product: CASSYSGGSNYGYTF.